Listed below are T cell receptor beta chains from one sample, sequenced in a study of blood T cell repertoires in COVID-19. Profiling relied on immunoSEQ multiplex PCR, and the TCRdb table lists in-frame clones only, not all of them. The data hold 150,000 or so clones, with 82% observed a single time. Sequencing used peripheral blood. These receptors were collected from a human donor with acute or convalescent COVID-19. The donor label of this sample is uncertain. CDR3s include the opening cysteine and the closing phenylalanine or tryptophan. Fields, in order: D gene, clone size, V gene, J gene, CDR3 protein, CDR3 DNA. D genes are given only for firm matches. Rows may omit the clone size; those that give it use once, few, many or a size class.

D gene: TRBD1
clone size: NA
V gene: TRBV18
J gene: TRBJ1-6
CDR3 protein: CASSPLQGPDSPLHF
CDR3 DNA: TGTGCCAGCTCACCCTTACAGGGGCCCGATTCACCCCTCCACTTT

D gene: TRBD1
clone size: NA
V gene: TRBV7-8
J gene: TRBJ2-7
CDR3 protein: CASSRDSSYEQYF
CDR3 DNA: TGTGCCAGCAGCCGGGACAGCTCCTACGAGCAGTACTTC

D gene: NA
clone size: NA
V gene: TRBV5-1
J gene: TRBJ1-1
CDR3 protein: CASSLQSRAGNRPTEAFF
CDR3 DNA: TGCGCCAGCAGCTTGCAGTCTCGGGCCGGGAATCGTCCGACTGAAGCTTTCTTT

D gene: TRBD1
clone size: NA
V gene: TRBV6-2/TRBV6-3
J gene: TRBJ2-7
CDR3 protein: CASSYIQGYEQYF
CDR3 DNA: TGTGCCAGCAGTTATATACAGGGGTACGAGCAGTACTTC

D gene: TRBD1
clone size: few
V gene: TRBV11-2
J gene: TRBJ2-1
CDR3 protein: CASSLVRRTGLNEQFF
CDR3 DNA: TGTGCCAGCAGCTTAGTGAGACGGACAGGCCTAAATGAGCAGTTCTTC

D gene: TRBD1
clone size: NA
V gene: TRBV5-5
J gene: TRBJ1-2
CDR3 protein: CASSWRAGTGGRYTF
CDR3 DNA: TGTGCCAGCAGCTGGAGGGCCGGGACAGGGGGACGCTACACCTTC

D gene: TRBD1
clone size: NA
V gene: TRBV11-2
J gene: TRBJ1-6
CDR3 protein: CASSLGQGPNSPLHF
CDR3 DNA: TGTGCCAGCAGCCTCGGACAGGGCCCTAATTCACCCCTCCACTTT

D gene: NA
clone size: NA
V gene: TRBV7-8
J gene: TRBJ1-1
CDR3 protein: CASSSRGQANTEAFF
CDR3 DNA: TGTGCCAGCAGCTCGAGAGGGCAGGCGAACACTGAAGCTTTCTTT

D gene: NA
clone size: once
V gene: TRBV9
J gene: TRBJ1-3
CDR3 protein: CASSDREGNTIYF
CDR3 DNA: TGTGCCAGCAGCGACAGGGAAGGAAACACCATATATTTT

D gene: NA
clone size: NA
V gene: TRBV29-1
J gene: TRBJ2-5
CDR3 protein: CSVEAGLGAKIQETQYF
CDR3 DNA: TGCAGCGTTGAAGCGGGATTGGGGGCAAAAATCCAAGAGACCCAGTACTTC

D gene: TRBD1
clone size: few
V gene: TRBV27
J gene: TRBJ2-7
CDR3 protein: CASSPLGTRDSPGEQYF
CDR3 DNA: TGTGCCAGCAGTCCTCTAGGTACTAGGGACAGCCCTGGTGAGCAGTACTTC

D gene: TRBD1
clone size: once
V gene: TRBV3-1/TRBV3-2
J gene: TRBJ1-1
CDR3 protein: CASSQGGTGHTYLNTEAFF
CDR3 DNA: TGTGCCAGCAGCCAAGGTGGGACAGGTCACACCTACTTGAACACTGAAGCTTTCTTT